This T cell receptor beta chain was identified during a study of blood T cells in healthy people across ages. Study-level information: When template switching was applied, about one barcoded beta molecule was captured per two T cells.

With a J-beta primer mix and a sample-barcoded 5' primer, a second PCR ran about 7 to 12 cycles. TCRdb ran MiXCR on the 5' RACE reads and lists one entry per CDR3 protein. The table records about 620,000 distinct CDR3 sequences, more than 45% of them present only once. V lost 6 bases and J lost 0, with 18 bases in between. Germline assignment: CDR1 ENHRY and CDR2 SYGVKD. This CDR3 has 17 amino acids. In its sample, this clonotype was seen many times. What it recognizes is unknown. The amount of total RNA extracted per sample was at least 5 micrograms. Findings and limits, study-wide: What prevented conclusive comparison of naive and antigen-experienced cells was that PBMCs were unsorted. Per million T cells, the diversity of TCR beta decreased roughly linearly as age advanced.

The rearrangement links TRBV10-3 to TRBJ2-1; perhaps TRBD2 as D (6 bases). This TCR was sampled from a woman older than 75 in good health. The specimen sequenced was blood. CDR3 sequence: CAIRSGSGGISYNEQFF. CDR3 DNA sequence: TGTGCCATCAGGAGCGGAAGCGGAGGGATCTCCTACAATGAGCAGTTCTTC.